These T cell receptor beta chains were read from a single sample in a study of brain T cells in children with intractable seizures. TCRdb's table, derived via immunoSEQ multiplex PCR, lists solely in-frame clones and lacks some. This sample has fewer than 150,000 clones, with 94% found just once. Sequencing used peripheral blood, obtained at surgery. The receptors come from a boy less than two years old with hemimegalencephaly and intractable seizures. CDR3s include the opening cysteine and the closing phenylalanine or tryptophan. Each record gives: CDR3 protein, clone size, V gene. Clone size, where shown, is once, few, many, or a class for clones that have expanded.

CDR3 protein: CASSLGAWEQYF
clone size: -
V gene: TRBV7-9

CDR3 protein: CASSTLTRGYQETQYF
clone size: -
V gene: TRBV28

CDR3 protein: CSASIPAGGAKNIQYF
clone size: -
V gene: TRBV20-1

CDR3 protein: CASSLGGGAYEQYF
clone size: -
V gene: TRBV6-5

CDR3 protein: CASRDGGMGRREQYF
clone size: -
V gene: TRBV6-5

CDR3 protein: CASSRGQSHLYEQYF
clone size: -
V gene: TRBV14

CDR3 protein: CAISEGTDYEQYF
clone size: -
V gene: TRBV10-3

CDR3 protein: CAITAAPEDTQYF
clone size: -
V gene: TRBV10-3

CDR3 protein: CASSQGPSRTEKLFF
clone size: -
V gene: TRBV4-2

CDR3 protein: CASSLPSKGRVTEAFF
clone size: once
V gene: TRBV28

CDR3 protein: CASSPVGQEPKQSNTDTQYF
clone size: -
V gene: TRBV11-3

CDR3 protein: CASSLVGPPLSYEQYF
clone size: once
V gene: TRBV11-3

CDR3 protein: CASSEAAAANYFYEQYF
clone size: -
V gene: TRBV2

CDR3 protein: CASSPLADTQYF
clone size: -
V gene: TRBV18

CDR3 protein: CASSRQTSPRTGELFF
clone size: -
V gene: TRBV9